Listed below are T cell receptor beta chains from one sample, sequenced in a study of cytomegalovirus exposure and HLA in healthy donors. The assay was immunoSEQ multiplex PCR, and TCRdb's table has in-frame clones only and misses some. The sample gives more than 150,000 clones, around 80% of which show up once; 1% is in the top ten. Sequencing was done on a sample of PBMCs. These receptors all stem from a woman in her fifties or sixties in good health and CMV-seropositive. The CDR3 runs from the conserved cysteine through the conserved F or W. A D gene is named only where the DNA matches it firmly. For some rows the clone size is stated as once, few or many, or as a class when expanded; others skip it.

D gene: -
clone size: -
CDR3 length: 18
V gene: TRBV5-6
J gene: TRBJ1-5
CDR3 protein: CASTQTLGGRLGRGPQHF
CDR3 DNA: TGTGCCAGCACCCAAACGCTCGGTGGCAGGCTGGGAAGGGGGCCCCAGCATTTT

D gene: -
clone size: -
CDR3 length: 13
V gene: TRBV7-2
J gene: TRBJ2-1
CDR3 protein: CASSLTGEEEQFF
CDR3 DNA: TGTGCCAGCAGCTTGACCGGGGAGGAGGAGCAGTTCTTC

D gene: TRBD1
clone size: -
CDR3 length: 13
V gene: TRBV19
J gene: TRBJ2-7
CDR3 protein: CASGVGTDYEQYF
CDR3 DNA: TGTGCCAGTGGGGTCGGGACAGATTACGAGCAGTACTTC

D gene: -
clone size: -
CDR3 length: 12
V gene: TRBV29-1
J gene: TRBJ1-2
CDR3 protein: CSVARANYGYTF
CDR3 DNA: TGCAGCGTTGCCAGGGCTAACTATGGCTACACCTTC

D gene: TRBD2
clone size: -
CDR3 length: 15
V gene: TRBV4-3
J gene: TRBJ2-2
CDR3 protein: CASSQGVAGTGELFF
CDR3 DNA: TGCGCCAGCAGCCAAGGAGTAGCGGGCACCGGGGAGCTGTTTTTT

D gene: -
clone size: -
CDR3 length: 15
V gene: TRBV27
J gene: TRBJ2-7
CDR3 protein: CASSSHSGTLYEQYF
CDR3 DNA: TGTGCCAGCAGTTCGCACTCGGGGACTTTATACGAGCAGTACTTC

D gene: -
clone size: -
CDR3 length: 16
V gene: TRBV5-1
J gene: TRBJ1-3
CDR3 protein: CASSFSTPSSGNTIYF
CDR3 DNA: TGCGCCAGCAGCTTTAGCACACCGTCCTCTGGAAACACCATATATTTT

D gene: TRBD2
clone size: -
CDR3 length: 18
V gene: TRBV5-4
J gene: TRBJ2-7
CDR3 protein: CASSFLCCLTSGSYEQYF
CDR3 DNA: TGTGCCAGCAGCTTTCTCTGTTGCCTGACTAGCGGCAGCTACGAGCAGTACTTC

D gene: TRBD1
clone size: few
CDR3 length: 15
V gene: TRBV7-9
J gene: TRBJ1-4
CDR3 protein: CSSSLWTGVDEKLFF
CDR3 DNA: TGTTCCAGCAGCTTATGGACAGGGGTCGACGAAAAACTGTTTTTT

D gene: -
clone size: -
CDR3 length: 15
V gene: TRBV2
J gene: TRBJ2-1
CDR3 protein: CASSDLRGPYNEQFF
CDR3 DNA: TGTGCCAGCAGTGACCTGCGGGGCCCGTACAATGAGCAGTTCTTC

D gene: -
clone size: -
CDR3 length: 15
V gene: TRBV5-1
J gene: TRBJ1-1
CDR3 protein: CASSFGVGPNTEAFF
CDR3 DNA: TGCGCCAGCAGCTTTGGAGTGGGGCCGAACACTGAAGCTTTCTTT

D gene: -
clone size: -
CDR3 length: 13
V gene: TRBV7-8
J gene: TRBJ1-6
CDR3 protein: CASSLGLGRPLHF
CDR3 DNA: TGTGCCAGCAGCTTAGGCCTGGGCCGACCCCTCCACTTT